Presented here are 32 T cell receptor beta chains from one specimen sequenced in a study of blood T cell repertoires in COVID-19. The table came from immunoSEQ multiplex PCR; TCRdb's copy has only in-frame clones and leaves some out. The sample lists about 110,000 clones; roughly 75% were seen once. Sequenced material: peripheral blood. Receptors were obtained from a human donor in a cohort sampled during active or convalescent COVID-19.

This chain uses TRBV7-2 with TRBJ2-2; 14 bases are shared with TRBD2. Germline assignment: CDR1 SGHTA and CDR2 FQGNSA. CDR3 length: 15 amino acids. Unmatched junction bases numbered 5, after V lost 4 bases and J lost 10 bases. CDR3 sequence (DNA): TGTGCCAGCAGCTCCGGGACTAGCGGGGGTTTGGAGCTGTTTTTT. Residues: CASSSGTSGGLELFF.

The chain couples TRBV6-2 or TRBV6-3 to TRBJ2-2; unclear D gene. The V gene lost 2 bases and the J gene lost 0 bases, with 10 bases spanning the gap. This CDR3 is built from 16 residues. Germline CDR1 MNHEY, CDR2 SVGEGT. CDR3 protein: CASSYVSVANTGELFF. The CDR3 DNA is TGTGCCAGCAGTTACGTGTCCGTCGCGAACACCGGGGAGCTGTTTTTT.

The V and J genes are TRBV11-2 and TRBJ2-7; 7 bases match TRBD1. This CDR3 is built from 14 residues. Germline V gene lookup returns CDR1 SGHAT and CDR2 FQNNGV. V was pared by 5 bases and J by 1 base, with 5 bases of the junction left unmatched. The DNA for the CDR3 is TGTGCCAGCAGCATACCGGGACAGTCCTACGAGCAGTACTTC. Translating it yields CASSIPGQSYEQYF.

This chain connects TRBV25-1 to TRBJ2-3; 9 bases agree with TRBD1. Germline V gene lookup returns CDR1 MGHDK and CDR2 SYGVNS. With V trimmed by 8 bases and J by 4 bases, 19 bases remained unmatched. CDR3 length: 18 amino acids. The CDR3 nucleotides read TGTGCCAGCGGACCGGGACAGGGTTCGGTTTTAATCCCAGATACGCAGTATTTT. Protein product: CASGPGQGSVLIPDTQYF.

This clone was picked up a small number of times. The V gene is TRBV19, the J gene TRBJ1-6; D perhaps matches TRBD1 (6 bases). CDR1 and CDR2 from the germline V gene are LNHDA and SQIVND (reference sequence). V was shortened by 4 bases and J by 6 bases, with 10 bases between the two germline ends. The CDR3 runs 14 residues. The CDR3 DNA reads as TGTGCCAGTAGTAGGGACACTGTTAATTCACCCCTCCACTTT. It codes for CASSRDTVNSPLHF. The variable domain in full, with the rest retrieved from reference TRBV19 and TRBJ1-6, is DGGITQSPKYLFRKEGQNVTLSCEQNLNHDAMYWYRQDPGQGLRLIYYSQIVNDFQKGDIAEGYSVSREKKESFPLTVTSAQKNPTAFYLCASSRDTVNSPLHFGNGTRLTVT.

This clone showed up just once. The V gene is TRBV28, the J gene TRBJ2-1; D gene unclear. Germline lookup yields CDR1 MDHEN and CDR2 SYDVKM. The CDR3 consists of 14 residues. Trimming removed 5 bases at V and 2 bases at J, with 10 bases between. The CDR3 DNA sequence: TGTGCCAGCAGTCCACAACCCCCCTACAATGAGCAGTTCTTC. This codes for CASSPQPPYNEQFF.

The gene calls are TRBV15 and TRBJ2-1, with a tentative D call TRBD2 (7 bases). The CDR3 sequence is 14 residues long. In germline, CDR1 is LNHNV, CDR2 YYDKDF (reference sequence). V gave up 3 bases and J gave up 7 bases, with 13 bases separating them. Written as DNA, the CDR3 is TGTGCCACCAGCAGCCTGGGGGGGCGGAATGAGCAGTTCTTC. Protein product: CATSSLGGRNEQFF.

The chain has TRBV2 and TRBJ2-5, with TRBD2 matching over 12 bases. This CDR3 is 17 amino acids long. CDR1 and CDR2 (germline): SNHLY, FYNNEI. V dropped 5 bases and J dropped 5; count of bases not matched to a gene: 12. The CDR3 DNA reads TGTGCCAGCAGTCGACTTAGACTAGCGGGGGAGTTGGAGACCCAGTACTTC. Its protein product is CASSRLRLAGELETQYF.

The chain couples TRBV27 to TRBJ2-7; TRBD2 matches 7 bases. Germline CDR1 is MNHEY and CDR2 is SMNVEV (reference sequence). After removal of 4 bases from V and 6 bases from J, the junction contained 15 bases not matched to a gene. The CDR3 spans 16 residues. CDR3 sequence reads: CASSSLGGRRLFEQYF. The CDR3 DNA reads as TGTGCCAGCAGTTCCCTGGGAGGGAGACGGCTATTCGAGCAGTACTTC.

The CDR3 DNA reads TGTGCCTGGAGTAAATTGGACAGACCGAACACTGAAGCTTTCTTT. Amino acid sequence: CAWSKLDRPNTEAFF. The rearrangement uses TRBV30 and TRBJ1-1; possibly TRBD1 for D (6 bases). The CDR3 runs to 15 residues. Looked up from germline, CDR1 is GTSNPN and CDR2 is SVGIG (reference sequence). Between the trimmed V and J ends, which lost 2 bases and 1 base, there was a span of 14 bases.

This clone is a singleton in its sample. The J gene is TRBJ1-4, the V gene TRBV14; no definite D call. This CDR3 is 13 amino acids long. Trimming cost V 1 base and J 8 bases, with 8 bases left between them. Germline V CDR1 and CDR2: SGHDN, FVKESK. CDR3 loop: CASSQVRGEKLFF. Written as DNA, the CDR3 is TGTGCCAGCAGCCAAGTGCGGGGAGAAAAACTGTTTTTT.

Written as DNA, the CDR3 is TGTGCCAGTAGTATAATGGTGCAGGGTACAGCTTTCTTT. It yields the protein CASSIMVQGTAFF. J is TRBJ1-1 and V is TRBV19; D is possibly TRBD1 (5 bases). The CDR3 covers 13 residues. The germline gives CDR1 LNHDA, CDR2 SQIVND (reference sequence). V gave up 2 bases and J gave up 10 bases, with 14 bases separating them. The complete variable domain, with remaining parts taken from reference TRBV19 and TRBJ1-1, reads DGGITQSPKYLFRKEGQNVTLSCEQNLNHDAMYWYRQDPGQGLRLIYYSQIVNDFQKGDIAEGYSVSREKKESFPLTVTSAQKNPTAFYLCASSIMVQGTAFFGQGTRLTVV.

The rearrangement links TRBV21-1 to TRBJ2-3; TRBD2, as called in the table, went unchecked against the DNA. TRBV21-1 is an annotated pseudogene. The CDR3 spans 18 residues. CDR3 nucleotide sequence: TGTGCCAGCAGCAAAGCCCCCGGGACTGTCACGGAGGGAGATACGCAGTATTTT. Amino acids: CASSKAPGTVTEGDTQYF.

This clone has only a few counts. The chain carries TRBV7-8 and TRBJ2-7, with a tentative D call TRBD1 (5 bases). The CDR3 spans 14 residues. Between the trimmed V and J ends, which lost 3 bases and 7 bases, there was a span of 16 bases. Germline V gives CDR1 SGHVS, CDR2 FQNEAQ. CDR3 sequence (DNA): TGTGCCAGCAGCTTCGGTCGACAGCCACCTGAGCAGTACTTC. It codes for CASSFGRQPPEQYF.

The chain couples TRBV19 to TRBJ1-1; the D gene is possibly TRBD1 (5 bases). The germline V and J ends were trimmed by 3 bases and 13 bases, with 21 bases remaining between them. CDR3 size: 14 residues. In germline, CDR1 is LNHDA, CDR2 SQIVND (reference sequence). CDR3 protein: CASSIKLGARLGFF. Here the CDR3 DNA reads TGTGCCAGTAGTATTAAGTTAGGGGCGCGATTGGGTTTCTTT.

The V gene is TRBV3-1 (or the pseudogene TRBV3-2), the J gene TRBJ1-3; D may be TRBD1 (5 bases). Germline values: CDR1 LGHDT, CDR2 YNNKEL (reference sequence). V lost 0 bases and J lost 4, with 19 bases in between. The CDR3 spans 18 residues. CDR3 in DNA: TGTGCCAGCAGCCAAGATGCTTCGGTGGGGGGTTCGGGAAACACCATATATTTT. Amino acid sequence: CASSQDASVGGSGNTIYF.

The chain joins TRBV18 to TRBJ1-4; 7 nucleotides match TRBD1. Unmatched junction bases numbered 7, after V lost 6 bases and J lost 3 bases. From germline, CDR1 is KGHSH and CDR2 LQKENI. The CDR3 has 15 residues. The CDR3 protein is CASSLMTGPNEKLFF. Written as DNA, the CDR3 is TGTGCCAGCTCCCTCATGACAGGGCCTAATGAAAAACTGTTTTTT.

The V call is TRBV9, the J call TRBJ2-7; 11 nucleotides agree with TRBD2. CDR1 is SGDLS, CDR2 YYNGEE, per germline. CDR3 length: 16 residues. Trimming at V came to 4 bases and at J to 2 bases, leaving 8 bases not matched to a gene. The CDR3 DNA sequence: TGTGCCAGCAGCCCCGGACTAGCGGGCTACACCTACGAGCAGTACTTC. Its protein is CASSPGLAGYTYEQYF. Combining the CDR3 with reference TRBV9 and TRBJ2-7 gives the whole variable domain DSGVTQTPKHLITATGQRVTLRCSPRSGDLSVYWYQQSLDQGLQFLIQYYNGEERAKGNILERFSAQQFPDLHSELNLSSLELGDSALYFCASSPGLAGYTYEQYFGPGTRLTVT.

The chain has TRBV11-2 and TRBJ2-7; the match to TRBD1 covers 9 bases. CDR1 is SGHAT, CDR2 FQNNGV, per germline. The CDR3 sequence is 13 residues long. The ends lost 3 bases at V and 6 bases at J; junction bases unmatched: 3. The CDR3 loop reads CASSFRTGAEQYF. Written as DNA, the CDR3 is TGTGCCAGCAGCTTCCGGACAGGGGCCGAGCAGTACTTC.

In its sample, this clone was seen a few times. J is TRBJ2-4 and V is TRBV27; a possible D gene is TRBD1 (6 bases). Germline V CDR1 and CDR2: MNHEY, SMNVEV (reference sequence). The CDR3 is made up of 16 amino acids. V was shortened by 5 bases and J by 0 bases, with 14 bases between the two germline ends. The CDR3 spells CASSLGGSLAKNIQYF. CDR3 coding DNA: TGTGCCAGCAGTCTTGGGGGCTCCCTAGCCAAAAACATTCAGTACTTC.

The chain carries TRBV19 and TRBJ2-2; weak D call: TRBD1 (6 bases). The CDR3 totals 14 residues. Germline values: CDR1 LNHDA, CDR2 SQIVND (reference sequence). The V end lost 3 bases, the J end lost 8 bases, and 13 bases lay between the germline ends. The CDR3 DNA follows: TGTGCCAGTAGTATGGTGGGGGCTACTGGGGAGCTGTTTTTT. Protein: CASSMVGATGELFF.

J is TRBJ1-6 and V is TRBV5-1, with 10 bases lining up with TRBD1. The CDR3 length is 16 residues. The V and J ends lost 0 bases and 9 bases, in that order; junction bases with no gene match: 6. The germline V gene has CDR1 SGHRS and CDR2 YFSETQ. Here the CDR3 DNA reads TGCGCCAGCAGCTTGGTGGGACAGGGGATCGGTTCACCCCTCCACTTT. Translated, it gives CASSLVGQGIGSPLHF.

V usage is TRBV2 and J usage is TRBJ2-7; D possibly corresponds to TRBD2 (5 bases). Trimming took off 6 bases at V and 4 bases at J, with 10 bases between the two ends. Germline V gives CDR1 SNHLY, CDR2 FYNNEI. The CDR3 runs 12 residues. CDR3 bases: TGTGCCAGCAGGGCCCGGGGTTACGAGCAGTACTTC. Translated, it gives CASRARGYEQYF.

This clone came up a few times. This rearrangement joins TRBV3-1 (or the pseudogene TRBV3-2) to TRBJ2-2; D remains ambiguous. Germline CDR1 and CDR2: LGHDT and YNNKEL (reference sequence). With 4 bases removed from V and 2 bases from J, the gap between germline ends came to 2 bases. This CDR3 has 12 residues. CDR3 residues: CASSLNTGELFF. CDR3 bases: TGTGCCAGCAGCCTAAACACCGGGGAGCTGTTTTTT.

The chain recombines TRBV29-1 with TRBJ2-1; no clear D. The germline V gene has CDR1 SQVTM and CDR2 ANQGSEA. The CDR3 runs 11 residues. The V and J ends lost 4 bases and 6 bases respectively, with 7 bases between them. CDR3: CSVGAFNEQFF. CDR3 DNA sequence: TGCAGCGTTGGGGCCTTCAATGAGCAGTTCTTC.

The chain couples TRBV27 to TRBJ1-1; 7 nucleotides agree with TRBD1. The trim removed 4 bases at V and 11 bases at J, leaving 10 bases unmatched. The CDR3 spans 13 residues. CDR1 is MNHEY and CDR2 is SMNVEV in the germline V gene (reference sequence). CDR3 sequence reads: CASSSRSKGAAFF. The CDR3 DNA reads TGTGCCAGCAGTTCTCGGTCCAAGGGGGCCGCTTTCTTT.

The DNA for the CDR3 is TGTGCCAGCAGTGAAGCGCATTTTCTAGGGGGGGCGGTGGGCACAGATACGCAGTATTTT. Amino acid sequence: CASSEAHFLGGAVGTDTQYF. The rearrangement joins TRBV2 to TRBJ2-3; D perhaps matches TRBD2 (7 bases). The germline CDR1 and CDR2 sequences are SNHLY and FYNNEI. V was trimmed by 0 bases and J by 1 base, leaving 23 bases between them. The CDR3 totals 20 residues.

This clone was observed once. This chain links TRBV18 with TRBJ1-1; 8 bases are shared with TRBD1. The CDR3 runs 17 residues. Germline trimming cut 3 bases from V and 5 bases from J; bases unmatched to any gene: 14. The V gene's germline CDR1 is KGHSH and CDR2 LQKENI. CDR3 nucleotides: TGTGCCAGCTCACCGGTTCTGCCTAGGACAGGGCTAACTGAAGCTTTCTTT. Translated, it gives CASSPVLPRTGLTEAFF.

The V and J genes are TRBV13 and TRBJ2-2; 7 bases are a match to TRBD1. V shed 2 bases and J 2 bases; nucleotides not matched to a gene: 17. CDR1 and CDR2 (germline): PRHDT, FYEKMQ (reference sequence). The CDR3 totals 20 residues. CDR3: CASSLPTGFGMGTNTGELFF. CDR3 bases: TGTGCCAGCAGCTTACCGACAGGGTTTGGGATGGGAACCAACACCGGGGAGCTGTTTTTT. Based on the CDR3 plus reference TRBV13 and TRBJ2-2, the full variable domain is AAGVIQSPRHLIKEKRETATLKCYPIPRHDTVYWYQQGPGQDPQFLISFYEKMQSDKGSIPDRFSAQQFSDYHSELNMSSLELGDSALYFCASSLPTGFGMGTNTGELFFGEGSRLTVL.

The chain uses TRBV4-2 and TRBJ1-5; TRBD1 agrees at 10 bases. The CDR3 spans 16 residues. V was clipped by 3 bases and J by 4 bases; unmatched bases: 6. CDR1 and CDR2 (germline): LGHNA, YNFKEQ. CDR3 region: CASSQGGTGVNQPQHF. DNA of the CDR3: TGTGCCAGCAGCCAGGGCGGGACAGGGGTTAATCAGCCCCAGCATTTT.

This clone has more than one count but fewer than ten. CDR3 sequence (DNA): TGTGCCAGCTCATCGTCCCCGCAACGGCAGCCCCAGCATTTT. Translating gives CASSSSPQRQPQHF. This sequence joins TRBV18 and TRBJ1-5, with D unclear. Germline-derived CDR1 and CDR2 are KGHSH and LQKENI. CDR3 length equals 14 residues. The V end lost 5 bases, the J end lost 7 bases, and 15 bases lay between the germline ends.

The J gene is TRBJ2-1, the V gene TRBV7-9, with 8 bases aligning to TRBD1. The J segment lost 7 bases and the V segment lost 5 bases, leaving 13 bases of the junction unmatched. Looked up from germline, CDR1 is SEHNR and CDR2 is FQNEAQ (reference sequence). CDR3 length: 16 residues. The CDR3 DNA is TGTGCCAGCAGCCAGCTTTGGACAGGGCCGGATAATGAGCAGTTCTTC. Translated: CASSQLWTGPDNEQFF.